These 32 T cell receptor beta chains share one sample of origin, sequenced in a study of shared clonotypes between healthy human individuals. The data were produced by immunoSEQ multiplex PCR, yet TCRdb's version contains in-frame clones alone and is incomplete. This sample has some 2.3 million clones, with approximately 95% found just once. Material: naive CD4+ T cells from PBMCs. Sample subset: CD45RA+ positively selected. These receptors came from a man younger than 35 in good health. Some clones in this sample may be carry-over from other donors' samples.

The chain uses TRBV28 and TRBJ2-7; D is perhaps TRBD1 or TRBD2 (5 bases each). This CDR3 contains 17 residues. Between the trimmed V and J ends, which lost 6 bases and 2 bases, there was a span of 23 bases. CDR1 and CDR2 (germline): MDHEN, SYDVKM. CDR3 DNA: TGTGCCAGCAGCCTAAACTGGGACGGAGGAAGCCCCTACGAGCAGTACTTC. Protein: CASSLNWDGGSPYEQYF.

V is TRBV7-8 and J is TRBJ2-5; 8 nucleotides match TRBD1. This CDR3 spans 16 amino acids. From germline, CDR1 is SGHVS and CDR2 FQNEAQ. Germline trimming cut 1 base from V and 8 bases from J; bases unmatched to any gene: 12. CDR3 nucleotide sequence: TGTGCCAGCAGCTTAGTTGAGGCCAGACAGGGGATTACCCAGTACTTC. Translation: CASSLVEARQGITQYF.

This clone was seen only once. This sample includes further DNA sequences coding for the same CDR3. In DNA, the CDR3 is TGTGCCAGCAGTTACTCCCTAGCGGGGGCCTACAATGAGCAGTTCTTC. Protein sequence: CASSYSLAGAYNEQFF. The chain has TRBV6-5 and TRBJ2-1; TRBD2 aligns across 10 bases. The CDR3 length is 16 residues. Germline loops: CDR1 MNHEY, CDR2 SVGAGI. With 0 bases clipped from V and 2 bases from J, the junction kept 1 base outside the gene matches.

The chain uses TRBV5-1 and TRBJ2-7, with 11 bases identical to TRBD2. The V gene's germline CDR1 is SGHRS and CDR2 YFSETQ. V was pared by 1 base and J by 5 bases, with 17 bases of the junction left unmatched. The CDR3 consists of 19 residues. As DNA, the CDR3 is TGCGCCAGCAGCTTGCAAGGTCAGCTCGCTAGCGGGAGGATCCACGAGCAGTACTTC. Amino acid sequence: CASSLQGQLASGRIHEQYF. Full variable domain (remainder filled in from reference TRBV5-1 and TRBJ2-7): KAGVTQTPRYLIKTRGQQVTLSCSPISGHRSVSWYQQTPGQGLQFLFEYFSETQRNKGNFPGRFSGRQFSNSRSEMNVSTLELGDSALYLCASSLQGQLASGRIHEQYFGPGTRLTVT.

V gene TRBV18 combines with J gene TRBJ2-1, with a tentative D call TRBD1 (7 bases). The CDR3 extends over 18 amino acids. Looked up from germline, CDR1 is KGHSH and CDR2 is LQKENI. V was trimmed by 2 bases and J by 6 bases, leaving 23 bases between them. CDR3 DNA: TGTGCCAGCTCACCATTGCCTACGCGGGGACAGACCCCCAATGAGCAGTTCTTC. This codes for CASSPLPTRGQTPNEQFF.

The chain links TRBV9 to TRBJ2-3; D unclear. The V gene's germline CDR1 is SGDLS and CDR2 YYNGEE. There are 14 residues in the CDR3. The V end lost 4 bases, the J end lost 2 bases, and 11 bases lay between the germline ends. The CDR3 region has the DNA TGTGCCAGCAGCCCTACGGCACACACAGATACGCAGTATTTT. The encoded protein is CASSPTAHTDTQYF.

The CDR3 coding sequence is TGTGCCAGCGGCAGCTCAGACTCTGGGGCCAACGTCCTGACTTTC. This sequence encodes CASGSSDSGANVLTF. V usage is TRBV7-8 and J usage is TRBJ2-6; D remains unclear. This CDR3 comprises 15 residues. Trimming left V 8 bases short and J 0 bases short, with 11 bases between. Germline lookup yields CDR1 SGHVS and CDR2 FQNEAQ.

The rearrangement uses TRBV27 and TRBJ2-7; 10 bases map to TRBD2. There are 16 residues in the CDR3. The germline gives CDR1 MNHEY, CDR2 SMNVEV (reference sequence). V lost 3 bases to trimming and J lost 7 bases; unmatched junction nucleotides: 12. CDR3 sequence: CASSFSGRNLRGEQYF. CDR3 DNA: TGTGCCAGCAGTTTTAGCGGGAGGAACCTAAGGGGTGAGCAGTACTTC.

The rearrangement joins TRBV7-2 to TRBJ2-7; D tentatively fits TRBD1 or TRBD2 (5 bases each). The V end was cut by 1 base, the J end by 0 bases, with 13 bases between. Per the germline V gene, CDR1 is SGHTA and CDR2 is FQGNSA. This CDR3 is built from 16 residues. CDR3 nucleotide sequence: TGTGCCAGCAGCTTAGGAGGGGTCCCTAGCTCCTACGAGCAGTACTTC. Its translation: CASSLGGVPSSYEQYF.

A note on this clone: The sample has other DNA sequences that encode this CDR3 too. The chain combines TRBV5-1 with TRBJ2-7; TRBD2 is a possible D gene (5 bases). CDR1 is SGHRS and CDR2 is YFSETQ in the germline V gene. This CDR3 has 12 residues. Trimming removed 4 bases from V and 4 bases from J, with 9 bases in between. The CDR3 DNA reads TGCGCCAGCAGCCCGGACTTATACGAGCAGTACTTC. This codes for CASSPDLYEQYF.

This clone was observed a single time. Germline and junction disagree at one end, which may indicate a read error. The rearrangement links TRBV28 to TRBJ2-5, with D possibly matching TRBD2 (8 bases). Germline loops: CDR1 MDHEN, CDR2 SYDVKM. This CDR3 is built from 13 residues. The CDR3 DNA reads as TGTGCCAGCAGTTTCCCCGGGAGGGGGCGTGCTGACTTC. Translating it yields CASSFPGRGRADF. The whole variable domain, remainder taken from reference TRBV28 and TRBJ2-5, is DVKVTQSSRYLVKRTGEKVFLECVQDMDHENMFWYRQDPGLGLRLIYFSYDVKMKEKGDIPEGYSVSREKKERFSLILESASTNQTSMYLCASSFPGRGRADFGPGTRLLVL.

This sequence joins TRBV6-1 and TRBJ2-2, with D hard to call. V was cut by 1 base and J by 6 bases, with 9 bases left in between. Germline CDR1 and CDR2: MNHNS and SASEGT. The CDR3 contains 14 residues. The CDR3 DNA reads as TGTGCCAGCAGTGAAGGGGTCTTCTCCGGGGAGCTGTTTTTT. Amino acids: CASSEGVFSGELFF.

The chain has TRBV15 and TRBJ2-3, with D unclear. The CDR3 runs to 16 residues. Germline V gives CDR1 LNHNV, CDR2 YYDKDF (reference sequence). Deletions cut 0 bases from V and 3 bases from J, with 13 bases between. This CDR3 reads CATSRDSRWLTDTQYF. The CDR3 DNA reads as TGTGCCACCAGCAGAGATTCCAGGTGGTTGACAGATACGCAGTATTTT.

The V call is TRBV29-1, the J call TRBJ1-1; D remains unclear. The CDR3 is 13 amino acids. The germline CDR1 and CDR2 sequences are SQVTM and ANQGSEA. V lost 5 bases to trimming and J lost 1 base, with 11 bases between them. The CDR3 DNA reads as TGCAGCGTTTTAAACAGACAGAACACTGAAGCTTTCTTT. It codes for CSVLNRQNTEAFF.

The gene calls are TRBV4-3 and TRBJ2-6; tentatively, D is TRBD1 (7 bases). V was pared by 5 bases and J by 0 bases, with 17 bases between. This CDR3 region has 18 residues. Germline CDR1 is LGHNA and CDR2 is YSLEER. The CDR3 DNA reads TGCGCCAGCAGCGGGGGGACAGAATTTCGCTCTGGGGCCAACGTCCTGACTTTC. Its protein is CASSGGTEFRSGANVLTF.

The V gene is TRBV5-1, the J gene TRBJ2-3, with D perhaps matching TRBD1 (5 bases). The CDR3 runs to 12 residues. CDR1 SGHRS and CDR2 YFSETQ come from the germline V gene. Trimming cost V 4 bases and J 7 bases, with 10 bases left between them. The CDR3 loop reads CASSQPGNTQYF. DNA for the CDR3: TGCGCCAGCAGCCAACCAGGGAATACGCAGTATTTT.

J is TRBJ1-4 and V is TRBV6-1; 9 bases are a match to TRBD1. CDR3 size: 15 residues. Germline V gene lookup returns CDR1 MNHNS and CDR2 SASEGT. V lost 5 bases, J lost 5 bases, and 6 bases stayed unmatched. The CDR3 bases are TGTGCCAGCAGTACCTGGGACAGGGAAAATGAAAAACTGTTTTTT. Its protein is CASSTWDRENEKLFF.

This rearrangement joins TRBV18 to TRBJ2-3; perhaps TRBD1 as D (6 bases). V lost 3 bases, J lost 0 bases, and 10 bases lay in between. Germline CDR1 and CDR2: KGHSH and LQKENI. The CDR3 runs to 15 residues. DNA for the CDR3: TGTGCCAGCTCACCCGACAGGAGTAGCACAGATACGCAGTATTTT. Its protein is CASSPDRSSTDTQYF.

The rearrangement links TRBV27 to TRBJ1-2, with D maybe TRBD1 (5 bases). V was clipped by 6 bases and J by 7 bases, with 15 bases between them. In germline, CDR1 is MNHEY, CDR2 SMNVEV (reference sequence). This CDR3 is built from 13 residues. The CDR3 DNA follows: TGTGCCAGCAGGCCCCTTGCAGGGATTGGCTACACCTTC. Translating it yields CASRPLAGIGYTF.

This chain connects TRBV7-9 to TRBJ2-5; the match to TRBD1 covers 7 bases. Germline loops: CDR1 SEHNR, CDR2 FQNEAQ (reference sequence). The CDR3 consists of 14 residues. V shed 6 bases and J 4 bases; nucleotides not matched to a gene: 8. The CDR3: CASRSGTAIETQYF. The CDR3 DNA reads as TGTGCCAGCAGGTCCGGGACAGCCATAGAGACCCAGTACTTC.

The CDR3 here is CASSFSSGDYGYTF. CDR3 DNA sequence: TGTGCCAGCAGCTTTTCGAGCGGGGACTATGGCTACACCTTC. The J gene is TRBJ1-2, the V gene TRBV11-2; no definite D call. V lost 3 bases to trimming and J lost 3 bases, with 11 bases between them. This CDR3 has 14 amino acids. The germline gives CDR1 SGHAT, CDR2 FQNNGV.

The rearrangement uses TRBV5-1 and TRBJ2-2, with 8 bases that match TRBD2. This CDR3 region has 16 residues. With V trimmed by 0 bases and J by 7 bases, 8 bases remained unmatched. The germline V gene has CDR1 SGHRS and CDR2 YFSETQ. The CDR3 DNA is TGCGCCAGCAGCTTGGTTGTTAGCGGGATTGACGGGGAGCTGTTTTTT. Its translation is CASSLVVSGIDGELFF.

V usage is TRBV6-5 and J usage is TRBJ1-5; no clear D. The CDR3 extends over 14 amino acids. The germline gives CDR1 MNHEY, CDR2 SVGAGI. Trimming stripped 2 bases from V and 0 bases from J, with 5 bases between. This CDR3 reads CASSYEYSNQPQHF. CDR3 coding DNA: TGTGCCAGCAGTTACGAGTATAGCAATCAGCCCCAGCATTTT.

The V and J genes are TRBV28 and TRBJ1-2; 8 bases agree with TRBD1. V dropped 3 bases and J dropped 4; count of bases not matched to a gene: 4. CDR1 and CDR2 from the germline V gene are MDHEN and SYDVKM. The CDR3 totals 14 residues. As DNA, the CDR3 is TGTGCCAGCAGTTTCGTGACAGGGGCCTATGGCTACACCTTC. Its protein is CASSFVTGAYGYTF.

The rearrangement uses TRBV5-5 and TRBJ2-5; D remains unclear. This CDR3 is built from 13 residues. The germline CDR1 and CDR2 sequences are SGHKS and YYEKEE (reference sequence). V lost 2 bases and J 1 base, leaving 6 bases between the germline ends. In DNA, the CDR3 is TGTGCCAGCAGCTTACGACTCCAAGAGACCCAGTACTTC. Protein sequence: CASSLRLQETQYF.

V and J are TRBV5-1 and TRBJ1-1, with 9 bases aligning to TRBD1. J gave up 6 bases and V 4 bases, and 10 bases lay outside the gene matches. The CDR3 has 15 residues. Germline V gene data show CDR1 as SGHRS and CDR2 as YFSETQ. The CDR3 DNA reads TGCGCCAGCAGCGCAGTCGACAGGGGGGGTCCTGAAGCTTTCTTT. Its protein is CASSAVDRGGPEAFF.

The chain is built from TRBV5-1 and TRBJ2-7; the D is unclear. V was trimmed by 0 bases and J by 6 bases, leaving 13 bases between them. The CDR3 covers 14 residues. Germline lookup yields CDR1 SGHRS and CDR2 YFSETQ. The CDR3 sequence is CASSLGHPSVEQYF. CDR3 nucleotide sequence: TGCGCCAGCAGCTTGGGTCACCCCTCGGTCGAGCAGTACTTC.

The V call is TRBV5-1, the J call TRBJ1-2; no clear D. Trimming stripped 2 bases from V and 4 bases from J, with 15 bases between. There are 15 residues in the CDR3. CDR1 SGHRS and CDR2 YFSETQ come from the germline V gene. The CDR3 region is CASSFLPGTPYGYTF. As DNA, the CDR3 is TGCGCCAGCAGCTTTTTACCGGGAACCCCCTATGGCTACACCTTC.

V gene TRBV6-1 combines with J gene TRBJ2-5; D is possibly TRBD2 (7 bases). This CDR3 has 17 residues. Trimming left V 0 bases short and J 9 bases short, with 23 bases between. Germline V gene sequence: CDR1 MNHNS, CDR2 SASEGT. This chain's CDR3 is CASSEAFGGGVLPAQYF. In DNA form, the CDR3 reads TGTGCCAGCAGTGAAGCCTTTGGGGGGGGCGTTTTGCCGGCCCAGTACTTC.

This clone was counted between two and nine times. This chain joins TRBV27 and TRBJ1-2, with TRBD1 matching 9 bases. Germline V lookup: CDR1 MNHEY, CDR2 SMNVEV (reference sequence). The CDR3 sequence is 14 residues long. The V and J ends lost 6 bases and 7 bases, in that order; junction bases with no gene match: 9. Here the CDR3 DNA reads TGTGCCAGCAGCCTCGGGGGACAGGGAGGTGGCTACACCTTC. This encodes CASSLGGQGGGYTF.

This chain connects TRBV5-4 to TRBJ2-6; 11 bases fit TRBD1. The germline V gene has CDR1 SGHNT and CDR2 YYREEE (reference sequence). V trimming: 6 bases; J trimming: 1 base; junction bases outside the gene matches: 12. The CDR3 contains 19 residues. This chain's CDR3 is CASTVVGGQGASGANVLTF. CDR3 nucleotide sequence: TGTGCCAGCACGGTCGTTGGTGGACAGGGGGCTTCTGGGGCCAACGTCCTGACTTTC.

This clone was found once. The chain couples TRBV28 to TRBJ2-6; D not resolved. CDR3 length equals 12 residues. Trimming removed 8 bases from V and 3 bases from J, with 5 bases in between. Germline V gives CDR1 MDHEN, CDR2 SYDVKM. CDR3: CASQVGANVLTF. The CDR3 DNA is TGTGCCAGCCAGGTTGGGGCCAACGTCCTGACTTTC.